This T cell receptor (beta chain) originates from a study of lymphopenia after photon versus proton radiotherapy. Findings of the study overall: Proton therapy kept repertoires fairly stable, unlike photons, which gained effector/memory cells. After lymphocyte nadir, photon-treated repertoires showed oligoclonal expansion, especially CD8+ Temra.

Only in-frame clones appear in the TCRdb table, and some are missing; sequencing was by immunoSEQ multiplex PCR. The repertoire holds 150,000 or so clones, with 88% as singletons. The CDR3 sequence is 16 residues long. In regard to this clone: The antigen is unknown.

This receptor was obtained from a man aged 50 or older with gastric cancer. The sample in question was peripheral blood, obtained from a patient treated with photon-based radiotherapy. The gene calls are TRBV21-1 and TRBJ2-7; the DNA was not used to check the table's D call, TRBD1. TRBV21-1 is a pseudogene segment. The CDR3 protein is CASTNWGQGVSYEQYF. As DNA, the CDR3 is TGTGCCAGCACCAATTGGGGACAGGGTGTATCCTACGAGCAGTACTTC.